The rows below give T cell receptor beta chains drawn from one sample of a study of blood T cell repertoires in COVID-19. Only in-frame clones appear in the TCRdb table, and some are missing; sequencing was by immunoSEQ multiplex PCR. The sample gives around 190,000 clones, more than 80% of which show up once; 8.2% is in the top ten. The sequencing input was peripheral blood. These receptors were obtained from a woman in her fifties or sixties with acute or convalescent COVID-19. CDR3s include the opening cysteine and the closing phenylalanine or tryptophan. D genes are given only for firm matches. The size field is filled for only some rows; it gives once, few, many or a size class.

TRBV30	TRBJ1-2	.	.	CAWRLGAGAHYGYTF	TGTGCCTGGAGGTTGGGGGCAGGGGCCCACTATGGCTACACCTTC
TRBV15	TRBJ1-2	.	TRBD1	CATSQGANYGYTF	TGTGCCACCAGTCAGGGGGCTAACTATGGCTACACCTTC
TRBV6-5	TRBJ1-3	.	TRBD1	CASSVQGDGNTIYF	TGTGCCAGCAGCGTCCAGGGGGACGGAAACACCATATATTTT
TRBV5-4	TRBJ2-6	.	.	CASSSDRPRTYNVLTF	TGTGCCAGCAGCTCGGACCGTCCGCGGACTTATAACGTCCTGACTTTC
TRBV3-1/TRBV3-2	TRBJ2-1	.	.	CASNEGMDRNEQFF	TGTGCCAGCAATGAGGGCATGGACCGGAATGAGCAGTTCTTC
TRBV28	TRBJ1-6	.	.	CASSLYGVTNSPLHF	TGTGCCAGCAGTTTATACGGAGTAACGAATTCACCCCTCCACTTT
TRBV5-4	TRBJ2-1	.	TRBD2	CASSPGRSEQFF	TGTGCCAGCAGCCCCGGGAGGTCTGAGCAGTTCTTC
TRBV28	TRBJ1-2	.	TRBD1	CASEGQGVGGYTF	TGTGCGTCCGAAGGACAGGGGGTGGGAGGCTACACCTTC
TRBV21-1	TRBJ2-2	.	.	CASSKTGTGELFF	TGTGCCAGCAGCAAAACAGGCACCGGGGAGCTGTTTTTT
TRBV5-4	TRBJ2-1	.	.	CASTLRGANNEQFF	TGTGCCAGCACCTTACGTGGGGCTAACAATGAGCAGTTCTTC
TRBV24-1	TRBJ2-3	once	TRBD2	CATSDPRGSGSGTDTQYF	TGTGCCACCAGTGACCCCCGGGGTAGCGGGAGTGGCACAGATACGCAGTATTTT
TRBV5-1	TRBJ1-6	few	TRBD1	CASKTGQGDNSPLHF	TGCGCCAGCAAGACCGGACAGGGGGATAATTCACCCCTCCACTTT
TRBV7-2	TRBJ1-4	.	.	CASSLLAAGTKEKLFF	TGTGCCAGCAGCTTATTAGCGGCAGGGACGAAGGAAAAACTGTTTTTT
TRBV28	TRBJ1-5	.	TRBD1	CASQDRGRQPQHF	TGTGCCAGCCAAGACAGGGGGCGGCAGCCCCAGCATTTT
TRBV10-3	TRBJ2-1	.	.	CAIDRGVREQFF	TGTGCCATCGACCGGGGAGTACGGGAGCAGTTCTTC
TRBV5-1	TRBJ1-1	.	TRBD1	CAVGTGGPLGTEAFF	TGCGCCGTAGGGACAGGGGGTCCTCTAGGCACTGAAGCTTTCTTT
TRBV5-1	TRBJ1-1	.	TRBD1	CASSWWTGGVTEAFF	TGCGCCAGCAGCTGGTGGACAGGGGGTGTCACTGAAGCTTTCTTT
TRBV3-1/TRBV3-2	TRBJ1-3	.	.	CASSQDLNTIYF	TGTGCCAGCAGCCAAGACCTAAACACCATATATTTT
TRBV18	TRBJ1-5	.	.	CASSPGTGDFQPQHF	TGTGCCAGCTCACCGGGGACGGGGGATTTTCAGCCCCAGCATTTT
TRBV28	TRBJ1-1	few	.	CASSLRPGNTEAFF	TGTGCCAGCAGTTTGCGGCCGGGGAACACTGAAGCTTTCTTT
TRBV19	TRBJ2-5	few	.	CASQPGGTSGVKETQYF	TGTGCCAGTCAACCAGGGGGAACTAGCGGCGTCAAGGAGACCCAGTACTTC
TRBV18	TRBJ2-7	.	TRBD1	CASSQGSPGQYYEQYF	TGTGCCAGCTCACAGGGGTCGCCGGGACAGTACTACGAGCAGTACTTC
TRBV24-1	TRBJ2-2	.	TRBD2	CATSAGTSGGWNIAGELFF	TGTGCCACCAGCGCCGGGACTAGCGGAGGCTGGAACATCGCCGGGGAGCTGTTTTTT
TRBV11-1	TRBJ2-3	.	.	CASSLIPDYTDTQYF	TGTGCCAGCAGCTTAATCCCGGACTACACAGATACGCAGTATTTT
TRBV19	TRBJ2-1	.	TRBD2	CASSIGPSGDNEQFF	TGTGCCAGTAGTATTGGGCCTAGCGGGGACAATGAGCAGTTCTTC
TRBV28	TRBJ2-3	.	TRBD2	CASSPGTSGGYRTDTQYF	TGTGCCAGCAGCCCGGGGACTAGCGGGGGTTATCGCACAGATACGCAGTATTTT
TRBV7-9	TRBJ1-2	.	TRBD1	CASSWTGGIYGYTF	TGTGCCAGCAGCTGGACAGGGGGCATATATGGCTACACCTTC
TRBV5-1	TRBJ1-1	.	.	CASSLVGTMNTEAFF	TGCGCCAGCAGCTTGGTAGGTACTATGAACACTGAAGCTTTCTTT
TRBV28	TRBJ1-2	.	TRBD1	CASSLGRRGSGYTF	TGTGCCAGCAGTTTGGGTCGCAGGGGGTCTGGCTACACCTTC
TRBV6-5	TRBJ1-1	.	.	CASRRISRGGTEAFF	TGTGCCAGCAGACGTATTTCCCGCGGTGGAACTGAAGCTTTCTTT
TRBV2	TRBJ2-3	.	TRBD2	CASTKAGFSTDTQYF	TGTGCCAGTACAAAAGCGGGATTTAGCACAGATACGCAGTATTTT
TRBV18	TRBJ2-5	few	TRBD1	CASSTSGGKETQYF	TGTGCCAGCTCCACATCAGGGGGCAAAGAGACCCAGTACTTC
TRBV19	TRBJ2-3	few	TRBD2	CASRSSGIISTDTQYF	TGTGCCAGTCGTTCTAGCGGGATCATTAGCACAGATACGCAGTATTTT
TRBV5-1	TRBJ2-3	.	TRBD1	CASSPYDRGGTDTQYF	TGCGCCAGCAGCCCATACGACAGGGGGGGCACAGATACGCAGTATTTT
TRBV9	TRBJ2-3	.	TRBD2	CASSVTSGIYTDTQYF	TGTGCCAGCAGCGTAACTAGCGGGATATACACAGATACGCAGTATTTT
TRBV6-5	TRBJ2-1	.	TRBD2	CASSPRTSAHEQFF	TGTGCCAGCAGCCCCAGAACTAGCGCACATGAGCAGTTCTTC
TRBV11-2	TRBJ1-1	.	.	CASSPWAKGTEAFF	TGTGCCAGCAGCCCATGGGCAAAAGGAACTGAAGCTTTCTTT
TRBV6-6	TRBJ1-5	.	.	CVSRIGQPPNQPQHF	TGTGTCAGCAGGATCGGACAGCCACCTAATCAGCCCCAGCATTTT
TRBV27	TRBJ1-5	.	.	CASSFREGQPQHF	TGTGCCAGCAGTTTCAGGGAGGGTCAGCCCCAGCATTTT
TRBV9	TRBJ1-3	.	TRBD1	CASSRQGPSGSGNTIYF	TGTGCCAGCAGCCGACAGGGCCCCAGCGGCTCTGGAAACACCATATATTTT
TRBV6-5	TRBJ2-1	.	TRBD2	CASSPGLAANNEQFF	TGTGCCAGCAGTCCGGGACTAGCGGCTAACAATGAGCAGTTCTTC
TRBV2	TRBJ1-1	.	.	CASSVARQVNTEAFF	TGTGCCAGCAGTGTTGCCAGACAGGTGAACACTGAAGCTTTCTTT
TRBV29-1	TRBJ2-7	.	.	CSVLFYEQYF	TGCAGCGTCCTATTCTACGAGCAGTACTTC
TRBV27	TRBJ2-3	.	.	CASSLRGIAADTQYF	TGTGCCAGCAGTTTAAGGGGAATAGCGGCAGATACGCAGTATTTT
TRBV2	TRBJ1-1	.	TRBD1	CASKATGARGNTEAFF	TGTGCCAGCAAGGCGACAGGGGCCCGGGGGAACACTGAAGCTTTCTTT
TRBV27	TRBJ2-7	.	TRBD2	CASHLTSGVSSYEQYF	TGTGCCAGCCATCTAACTAGCGGGGTTAGCTCCTACGAGCAGTACTTC
TRBV30	TRBJ2-1	.	TRBD2	CAWSVGLAGIEQFF	TGTGCCTGGAGTGTTGGGCTAGCGGGAATTGAGCAGTTCTTC
TRBV5-1	TRBJ2-1	.	TRBD2	CASSLARGASGRANEQFF	TGCGCCAGCAGCTTGGCCAGGGGAGCTAGCGGGAGGGCCAATGAGCAGTTCTTC
TRBV5-1	TRBJ2-1	.	TRBD2	CASSWGTSGNEQFF	TGCGCCAGCAGCTGGGGGACTAGCGGGAATGAGCAGTTCTTC
TRBV19	TRBJ1-2	.	TRBD1	CASSPQGSRIGYTF	TGTGCCAGTAGTCCACAGGGGTCCAGGATTGGCTACACCTTC
TRBV7-3	TRBJ2-6	.	TRBD1	CASSPLAGGLVLSGANVLTF	TGTGCCAGCAGCCCATTGGCAGGGGGTTTGGTCCTCTCTGGGGCCAACGTCCTGACTTTC
TRBV27	TRBJ2-2	.	.	CASSLANTGELFF	TGTGCCAGCAGTCTCGCGAACACCGGGGAGCTGTTTTTT
TRBV19	TRBJ2-1	.	.	CASLPSGVVYNEQFF	TGTGCCAGCTTACCTTCAGGGGTGGTCTACAATGAGCAGTTCTTC
TRBV12-5	TRBJ2-3	.	.	CASGRRGQGDTQYF	TGTGCTAGTGGGCGGAGGGGGCAAGGGGATACGCAGTATTTT
TRBV5-4	TRBJ2-2	.	TRBD2	CASSLSPAGMAGELFF	TGTGCCAGCAGCTTGTCCCCAGCGGGAATGGCCGGGGAGCTGTTTTTT
TRBV11-1	TRBJ1-4	few	TRBD1	CASSTRDRNEKLFF	TGTGCCAGCAGCACCCGGGACAGGAATGAAAAACTGTTTTTT
TRBV5-1	TRBJ2-1	once	TRBD2	CASRRPGTSRDEQFF	TGCGCCAGCAGACGACCCGGGACTAGTAGGGATGAGCAGTTCTTC
TRBV9	TRBJ2-1	.	TRBD2	CASSGPAGAYPNEQFF	TGTGCCAGCAGCGGCCCTGCGGGAGCCTACCCCAATGAGCAGTTCTTC
TRBV29-1	TRBJ2-3	.	TRBD2	CSALKTSGFTDTQYF	TGCAGCGCTCTGAAGACTAGCGGATTCACAGATACGCAGTATTTT
TRBV7-2	TRBJ2-3	.	.	CASSPTGTSRTDTQYF	TGTGCCAGCAGCCCTACCGGGACATCTCGCACAGATACGCAGTATTTT